The rows below give T cell receptor beta chains drawn from one sample of a study of shared clonotypes between healthy human individuals. Sequencing used immunoSEQ multiplex PCR; TCRdb keeps in-frame clones, though not all of them. The table shows about 1,800,000 clones, with about 95% occurring only once. The sample comprised naive CD8+ T cells sorted from blood. Receptor source: a man aged 18 to 35 in good health. Both conserved end residues are part of each CDR3. A D gene is named only where the DNA matches it firmly.

v_gene	j_gene	d_gene	CDR3aa
TRBV25-1	TRBJ1-6	TRBD1	CASSEQGAVRNSPLHF
TRBV19	TRBJ2-1	-	CASSNWTVVNEQFF
TRBV4-1	TRBJ1-3	-	CASGLGNTIYF
TRBV27	TRBJ2-7	-	CASSYLGSSYEQYF
TRBV10-3	TRBJ2-1	-	CAISDLEGYNEQFF
TRBV29-1	TRBJ2-1	-	CSVEVLSSYNEQFF
TRBV11-1	TRBJ2-2	TRBD2	CASNPLAGGTGELFF
TRBV5-5	TRBJ2-2	TRBD2	CASSFGLAGAGELFF
TRBV15	TRBJ1-4	TRBD1	CATFSGQGSATNEKLFF
TRBV10-2	TRBJ1-5	TRBD1	CASSPNPGQGDSPYNQPQHF
TRBV6-5	TRBJ1-6	-	CASPRPGQRPSPLHF
TRBV11-2	TRBJ2-7	-	CASSFLLGNEQYF
TRBV1	TRBJ2-7	-	CTSSQDFRAIYEQYF
TRBV7-9	TRBJ2-1	-	CASSDSVTYNEQFF
TRBV7-9	TRBJ2-7	-	CASSLSPGHEQYF
TRBV10-3	TRBJ2-7	-	CAIRGTYEQYF
TRBV4-1	TRBJ1-1	-	CASFGGLGEAFF
TRBV7-9	TRBJ2-3	TRBD2	CASSWREALTDTQYF
TRBV30	TRBJ1-2	-	CAWSPGHLYGYTF
TRBV19	TRBJ2-5	-	CASSIGPGSDETQYF
TRBV11-2	TRBJ2-7	-	CASTLPGQNYEQYF
TRBV27	TRBJ2-1	-	CASSLEGSYNEQFF
TRBV19	TRBJ2-1	TRBD2	CASRTSGTYNEQFF